Reported below is one TCR beta chain. The data were produced by immunoSEQ multiplex PCR, yet TCRdb's version contains in-frame clones alone and is incomplete. The table lists fewer than 200,000 clones, roughly 94% of them singletons. The sample originates from a study of control samples from healthy donors and cancer patients. Germline V gene lookup returns CDR1 SGHTS and CDR2 YDEGEE. The CDR3 totals 15 residues. V shed 0 bases, J shed 6 bases, and the junction held 4 bases outside the gene matches. The rearrangement uses TRBV5-8 and TRBJ2-3; 10 bases agree with TRBD2. This TCR derives from a man aged 55 to 70 with colorectal cancer. The sample consisted of PBMCs. The CDR3 coding sequence is TGTGCCAGCAGCTTGGAATCAGCGGGGGGGGATACGCAGTATTTT. This translates into CASSLESAGGDTQYF.